What follows is one T cell receptor beta chain and its context. Only in-frame clones appear in the TCRdb table, and some are missing; sequencing was by immunoSEQ multiplex PCR. The repertoire holds under 350,000 clones, with roughly 85% as singletons. These data are taken from a study of blood T cell repertoires in COVID-19. Study-level background: Sites across the United States, Italy and Spain contributed samples from acute and convalescent COVID-19. In each case, the material was cDNA or gDNA derived from T cells, B-cell-depleted T cells, or PBMCs.

Trimming took 2 bases from V and 2 from J, leaving 15 bases between them. The CDR3 is 16 amino acids. The germline CDR1 and CDR2 sequences are LNHNV and YYDKDF (reference sequence). The chain joins TRBV15 to TRBJ1-2; no firm D call. The clonotype was recovered from a woman aged 40 to 50 with acute COVID-19. Sequences were obtained from PBMCs or T cells enriched from blood (not recorded which). Here the CDR3 reads CATSRTRSGGNYGYTF. The CDR3 nucleotides read TGTGCCACCAGCAGAACCCGTTCGGGCGGGAACTATGGCTACACCTTC.